Shown below are 28 T cell receptor beta chains from a single sample sequenced in a study of graft-versus-host responses after intestinal transplantation. Assay: immunoSEQ multiplex PCR; the TCRdb copy retains only in-frame clones and omits some. This table holds about 4,000 clones, about 75% found once. Time point specified: postoperative day 105 after intestinal transplantation (dayNNNN = postoperative day). Processing was applied to graft tissue in order to liberate intraepithelial and lamina propria lymphocytes. The sequencing used ileum tissue, collected 105 days after intestinal transplantation. The receptors come from a human patient who received an intestinal transplant, so some T cells may come from the graft donor.

V gene TRBV5-1 combines with J gene TRBJ2-1; D is unresolved. Trimming took 5 bases from V and 2 from J, leaving 11 bases between them. The germline CDR1 and CDR2 sequences are SGHRS and YFSETQ. The CDR3 spans 14 residues. This chain's CDR3 is CASRVSAAYNEQFF. CDR3 sequence (DNA): TGCGCCAGCAGAGTGTCCGCGGCCTACAATGAGCAGTTCTTC.

Only a few counts were recorded for this clone. V gene TRBV7-9 combines with J gene TRBJ2-7, with 11 bases identical to TRBD2. This CDR3 spans 16 amino acids. V lost 5 bases, J lost 3 bases, and 9 bases stayed unmatched. Germline V gene data show CDR1 as SEHNR and CDR2 as FQNEAQ (reference sequence). CDR3: CASSPLTSGSGYEQYF. The CDR3 region has the DNA TGTGCCAGCAGCCCCCTTACTAGCGGGAGTGGCTACGAGCAGTACTTC.

The chain carries TRBV4-1 and TRBJ2-1, with TRBD2 as a possible D gene (6 bases). V lost 0 bases and J 0 bases, leaving 9 bases between the germline ends. The germline CDR1 and CDR2 sequences are MGHRA and YSYEKL. The length of the CDR3 is 16 residues. CDR3 in amino acids: CASSQETGGSYNEQFF. Written as DNA, the CDR3 is TGCGCCAGCAGCCAAGAAACCGGGGGCTCCTACAATGAGCAGTTCTTC.

In its sample, this clone ranks as large. The rearrangement uses TRBV6-5 and TRBJ2-7, with 9 bases fitting TRBD2. Germline V CDR1 and CDR2: MNHEY, SVGAGI. CDR3 length: 15 amino acids. Trimming took 0 bases from V and 0 from J; bases not matched to a gene: 0. This chain's CDR3 is CASSYSSGSSYEQYF. In DNA, the CDR3 is TGTGCCAGCAGTTACTCTAGCGGGAGCTCCTACGAGCAGTACTTC.

About this clone: The sample has other DNA sequences that encode this CDR3 too. The chain combines TRBV10-2 with TRBJ1-1; D unclear. The germline V gene has CDR1 WSHSY and CDR2 SAAADI. With 5 bases removed from V and 0 bases from J, the gap between germline ends came to 1 base. The CDR3 length is 11 residues. In DNA, the CDR3 is TGCGCCAGCAGTTTGAACACTGAAGCTTTCTTT. Residues: CASSLNTEAFF.

This rearrangement joins TRBV2 to TRBJ1-5; D is uncertain. The V gene's germline CDR1 is SNHLY and CDR2 FYNNEI. The CDR3 is 16 residues long. The ends were cut back, 2 bases at V and 3 bases at J, with 14 bases in the middle. CDR3 protein: CASSEIWAFSNQPQHF. The CDR3 nucleotides read TGTGCCAGCAGTGAAATTTGGGCATTTTCCAATCAGCCCCAGCATTTT.

V is TRBV29-1 and J is TRBJ1-1; D is ambiguous. Trimming removed 5 bases from V and 5 bases from J, with 9 bases in between. The CDR3 length is 11 residues. Germline-derived CDR1 and CDR2 are SQVTM and ANQGSEA. CDR3 region: CSVRTETEAFF. As DNA, the CDR3 is TGCAGCGTTAGAACGGAGACTGAAGCTTTCTTT.

The V and J genes are TRBV2 and TRBJ2-7; 8 nucleotides match TRBD2. This CDR3 is built from 12 residues. The germline V gene encodes CDR1 SNHLY and CDR2 FYNNEI. V shed 6 bases, J shed 2 bases, and the junction held 0 bases outside the gene matches. The CDR3 DNA reads TGTGCCAGCAGACTAGCGGCCTACGAGCAGTACTTC. This translates into CASRLAAYEQYF.

The gene calls are TRBV5-8 and TRBJ2-7; unclear D gene. The germline V gene encodes CDR1 SGHTS and CDR2 YDEGEE. The CDR3 has 13 amino acids. V lost 6 bases and J 5 bases, leaving 15 bases between the germline ends. CDR3 residues: CASKAGLWNEQYF. The CDR3 DNA sequence: TGTGCCAGCAAGGCTGGCCTCTGGAACGAGCAGTACTTC.

The chain links TRBV2 to TRBJ2-3; maybe TRBD2 (5 bases). Trimming took off 11 bases at V and 2 bases at J, with 17 bases between the two ends. The CDR3 length is 14 residues. From germline, CDR1 is SNHLY and CDR2 FYNNEI. The CDR3 nucleotides read TGTGCCGCCAGCCCAGGACTGGCCACAGATACGCAGTATTTT. It translates to CAASPGLATDTQYF.

For this clone: At the DNA level, this CDR3 is encoded by other sequences in the same sample as well. J is TRBJ1-1 and V is TRBV18; D might be TRBD1 (5 bases). V dropped 3 bases and J dropped 1 base, with 6 bases sitting between them. The CDR3 has 13 residues. Germline CDR1 reads KGHSH; CDR2 reads LQKENI. CDR3 region: CASSPRGNTEAFF. The CDR3 nucleotides read TGTGCCAGCTCACCGAGGGGGAACACTGAAGCTTTCTTT.

The chain carries TRBV5-6 and TRBJ1-5; 9 nucleotides agree with TRBD1. The trim removed 4 bases at V and 6 bases at J, leaving 11 bases unmatched. The germline gives CDR1 SGHDT, CDR2 YYEEEE. The CDR3 covers 16 residues. The CDR3 loop reads CASSRSTGGGGQPQHF. CDR3 nucleotides: TGTGCCAGCAGCCGGAGTACAGGGGGCGGCGGTCAGCCCCAGCATTTT.

The chain couples TRBV12-5 to TRBJ2-7; D possibly corresponds to TRBD2 (7 bases). This CDR3 has 14 amino acids. The ends were cut back, 1 base at V and 4 bases at J, with 11 bases in the middle. CDR1 and CDR2 from the germline V gene are LGHNT and FRNRAP. The CDR3 spells CASGLERGGYEQYF. CDR3 nucleotides: TGTGCTAGTGGTTTGGAAAGGGGGGGATACGAGCAGTACTTC.

The CDR3 DNA reads TGTGCCAGCAGTGGGGGTATAGCCGAGACCCAGTACTTC. It is translated as CASSGGIAETQYF. This sequence joins TRBV2 and TRBJ2-5; D not resolved. Looked up from germline, CDR1 is SNHLY and CDR2 is FYNNEI. The CDR3 is 13 amino acids. V lost 4 bases and J lost 5, with 11 bases in between.

This clone appeared a few times. The rearrangement uses TRBV5-1 and TRBJ2-1; TRBD2 matches 11 bases. In germline, CDR1 is SGHRS, CDR2 YFSETQ. This CDR3 region has 14 residues. Trimming removed 4 bases from V and 5 bases from J; junction bases left unmatched: 2. In DNA form, the CDR3 reads TGCGCCAGCAGCATTAGCGGGGGGGACAATGAGCAGTTCTTC. Its translation is CASSISGGDNEQFF.

With regard to this clone: The junction departs from germline at one end; a sequencing error may be responsible. The chain is built from TRBV6-5 and TRBJ2-7; weak D call: TRBD2 (5 bases). The germline CDR1 and CDR2 sequences are MNHEY and SVGAGI. The CDR3 consists of 14 residues. The CDR3 protein is CASSPAGSANEQCF. The CDR3 DNA is TGTGCCAGCAGTCCCGCGGGCTCCGCCAACGAGCAGTGCTTC.

CDR3 loop: CASSPGTSIFNEQFF. CDR3 in DNA: TGCGCCAGCAGTCCCGGGACTAGCATTTTCAATGAGCAGTTCTTC. The chain joins TRBV10-1 to TRBJ2-1, with 9 bases identical to TRBD2. Germline CDR1 and CDR2: WNHNN and SYGVQD (reference sequence). J gave up 6 bases and V 5 bases, and 8 bases lay outside the gene matches. The CDR3 totals 15 residues.

The rearrangement uses TRBV5-1 and TRBJ2-4; no definite D call. CDR1 and CDR2 (germline): SGHRS, YFSETQ. CDR3 length equals 16 residues. V was clipped by 0 bases and J by 2 bases, with 12 bases between them. The CDR3 protein is CASSLDSFFTKNIQYF. CDR3 in DNA: TGCGCCAGCAGCTTGGACAGCTTTTTTACCAAAAACATTCAGTACTTC.

The table lists this clone with a few counts. This chain uses TRBV7-9 with TRBJ1-2; D is ambiguous. V was trimmed by 5 bases and J by 0 bases, leaving 16 bases between them. Germline V gene data show CDR1 as SEHNR and CDR2 as FQNEAQ (reference sequence). The CDR3 has 16 amino acids. In DNA form, the CDR3 reads TGTGCCAGCAGCCTCGGGTATTCCAGGTCTAACTATGGCTACACCTTC. The encoded protein is CASSLGYSRSNYGYTF.

The chain carries TRBV28 and TRBJ1-2; the D gene is possibly TRBD1 (5 bases). The CDR3 runs 15 residues. Between the trimmed V and J ends, which lost 6 bases and 4 bases, there was a span of 18 bases. CDR1 and CDR2 (germline): MDHEN, SYDVKM. The CDR3 spells CASSPLGAGLYGYTF. CDR3 nucleotide sequence: TGTGCCAGCAGCCCACTCGGGGCAGGCCTCTATGGCTACACCTTC.

The rearrangement uses TRBV6-1 and TRBJ2-2; D is uncertain. Germline V lookup: CDR1 MNHNS, CDR2 SASEGT. V was trimmed by 6 bases and J by 0 bases, leaving 5 bases between them. This CDR3 is 13 amino acids long. The CDR3 reads CASRVSNTGELFF. In nucleotides, the CDR3 is TGTGCCAGCAGAGTTTCGAACACCGGGGAGCTGTTTTTT.

The rearrangement uses TRBV6-4 and TRBJ2-3; TRBD2 agrees at 11 bases. With 0 bases clipped from V and 2 bases from J, the junction kept 1 base outside the gene matches. This CDR3 has 16 residues. Germline V gene lookup returns CDR1 MRHNA and CDR2 SNTAGT. As DNA, the CDR3 is TGTGCCAGCAGTGACTCTAGCGGGAGGGCCACAGATACGCAGTATTTT. Translated: CASSDSSGRATDTQYF.

The CDR3 sequence: CASGTGGYEQYF. DNA for the CDR3: TGTGCCAGCGGGACAGGGGGCTACGAGCAGTACTTC. The gene calls are TRBV27 and TRBJ2-7, with 11 bases aligning to TRBD1. Germline V gives CDR1 MNHEY, CDR2 SMNVEV (reference sequence). Trimming removed 8 bases from V and 3 bases from J; junction bases left unmatched: 0. CDR3 size: 12 residues.

This rearrangement joins TRBV4-2 to TRBJ2-1, with D tentatively TRBD1 or TRBD2 (5 bases each). The V end was cut by 2 bases, the J end by 4 bases, with 15 bases between. This CDR3 has 16 residues. The germline gives CDR1 LGHNA, CDR2 YNFKEQ. The CDR3 DNA is TGTGCCAGCAGCCAAATTGGGGGAGAAGGATACAATGAGCAGTTCTTC. Amino acid sequence: CASSQIGGEGYNEQFF.

The V call is TRBV27, the J call TRBJ2-3, with 8 bases that match TRBD1. Germline V gene sequence: CDR1 MNHEY, CDR2 SMNVEV (reference sequence). The CDR3 consists of 16 residues. J was trimmed by 1 base and V by 3 bases; bases with no gene match: 6. The CDR3 reads CASSLGTGYGTDTQYF. The CDR3 DNA is TGTGCCAGCAGTTTGGGGACAGGTTACGGCACAGATACGCAGTATTTT.

V and J are TRBV2 and TRBJ1-2; TRBD1 might be the D (6 bases). The CDR3 contains 15 residues. Per germline, CDR1 SNHLY and CDR2 FYNNEI. V lost 5 bases to trimming and J lost 4 bases, with 17 bases between them. The CDR3 protein is CASSSTGSRGYGYTF. CDR3 in DNA: TGTGCCAGCAGTTCCACAGGGTCCCGCGGCTATGGCTACACCTTC.

V usage is TRBV9 and J usage is TRBJ2-1, with 7 bases aligning to TRBD2. Trimming cost V 5 bases and J 4 bases; bases outside gene matches: 6. This CDR3 region has 14 residues. The germline V gene encodes CDR1 SGDLS and CDR2 YYNGEE. The DNA of the CDR3 is TGTGCCAGCAGTATCTCTAGCGGTTACAATGAGCAGTTCTTC. Protein sequence: CASSISSGYNEQFF.

V usage is TRBV7-9 and J usage is TRBJ1-1; possibly TRBD1 for D (5 bases). The length of the CDR3 is 12 residues. Trimming pared 5 bases from V and 7 bases from J, leaving 11 bases between. Germline V gene data show CDR1 as SEHNR and CDR2 as FQNEAQ (reference sequence). The CDR3 loop reads CASSGRGIEAFF. The CDR3 DNA reads TGTGCCAGCAGCGGTAGGGGTATTGAAGCTTTCTTT.